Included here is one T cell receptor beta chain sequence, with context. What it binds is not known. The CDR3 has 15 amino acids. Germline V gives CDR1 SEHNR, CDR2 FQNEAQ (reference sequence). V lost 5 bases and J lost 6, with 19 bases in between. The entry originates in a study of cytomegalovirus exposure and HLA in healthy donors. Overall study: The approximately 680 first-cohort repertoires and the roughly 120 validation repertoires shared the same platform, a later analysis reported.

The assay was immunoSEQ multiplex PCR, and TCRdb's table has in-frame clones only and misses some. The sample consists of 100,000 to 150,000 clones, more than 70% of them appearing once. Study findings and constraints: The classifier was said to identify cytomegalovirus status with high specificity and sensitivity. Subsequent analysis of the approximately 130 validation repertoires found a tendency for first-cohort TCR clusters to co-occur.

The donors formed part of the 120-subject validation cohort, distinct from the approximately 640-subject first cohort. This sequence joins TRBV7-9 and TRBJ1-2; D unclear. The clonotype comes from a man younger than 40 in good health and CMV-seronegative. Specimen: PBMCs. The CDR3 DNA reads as TGTGCCAGCAGCGCCTTAAGACTAGGATCCCATGGCTACACCTTC. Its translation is CASSALRLGSHGYTF. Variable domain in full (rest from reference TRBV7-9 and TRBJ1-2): DTGVSQNPRHKITKRGQNVTFRCDPISEHNRLYWYRQTLGQGPEFLTYFQNEAQLEKSRLLSDRFSAERPKGSFSTLEIQRTEQGDSAMYLCASSALRLGSHGYTFGSGTRLTVV.